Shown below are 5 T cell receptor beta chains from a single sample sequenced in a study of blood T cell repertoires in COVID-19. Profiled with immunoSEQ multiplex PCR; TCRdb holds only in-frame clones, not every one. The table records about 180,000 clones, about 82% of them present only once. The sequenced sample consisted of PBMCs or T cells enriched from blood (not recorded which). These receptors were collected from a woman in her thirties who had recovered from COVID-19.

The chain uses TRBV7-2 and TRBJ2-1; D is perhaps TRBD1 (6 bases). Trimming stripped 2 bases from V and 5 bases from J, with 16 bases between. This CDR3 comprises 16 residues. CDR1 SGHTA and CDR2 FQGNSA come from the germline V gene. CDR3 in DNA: TGTGCCAGCAGCTTATCCTGGACAGTTTCCAACAATGAGCAGTTCTTC. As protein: CASSLSWTVSNNEQFF.

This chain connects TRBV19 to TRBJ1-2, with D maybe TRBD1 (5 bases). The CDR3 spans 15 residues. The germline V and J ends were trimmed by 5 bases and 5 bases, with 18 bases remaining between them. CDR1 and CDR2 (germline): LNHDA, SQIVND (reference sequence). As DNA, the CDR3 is TGTGCCAGTAGTCCCAGGGAGGCTTTTAATTATGGCTACACCTTC. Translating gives CASSPREAFNYGYTF.

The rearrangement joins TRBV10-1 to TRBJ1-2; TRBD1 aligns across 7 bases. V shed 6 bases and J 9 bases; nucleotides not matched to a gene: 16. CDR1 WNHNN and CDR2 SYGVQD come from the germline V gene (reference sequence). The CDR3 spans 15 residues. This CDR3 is CASSALSRGDLCYTF. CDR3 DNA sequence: TGCGCCAGCAGCGCCCTATCCAGGGGGGACCTATGCTACACCTTC.

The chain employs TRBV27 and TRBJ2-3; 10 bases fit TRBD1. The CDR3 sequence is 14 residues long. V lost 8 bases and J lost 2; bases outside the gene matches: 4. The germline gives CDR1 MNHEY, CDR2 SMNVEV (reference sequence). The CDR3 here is CASRQGADTDTQYF. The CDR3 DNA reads TGTGCCAGCCGACAGGGGGCTGACACAGATACGCAGTATTTT.

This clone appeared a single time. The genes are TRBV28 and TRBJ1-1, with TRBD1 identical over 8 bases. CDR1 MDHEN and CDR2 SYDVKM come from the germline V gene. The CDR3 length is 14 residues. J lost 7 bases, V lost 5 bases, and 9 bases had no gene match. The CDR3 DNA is TGTGCCAGCAGTCTGATGCAGGGGGCGCGTGAAGCTTTCTTT. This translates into CASSLMQGAREAFF.